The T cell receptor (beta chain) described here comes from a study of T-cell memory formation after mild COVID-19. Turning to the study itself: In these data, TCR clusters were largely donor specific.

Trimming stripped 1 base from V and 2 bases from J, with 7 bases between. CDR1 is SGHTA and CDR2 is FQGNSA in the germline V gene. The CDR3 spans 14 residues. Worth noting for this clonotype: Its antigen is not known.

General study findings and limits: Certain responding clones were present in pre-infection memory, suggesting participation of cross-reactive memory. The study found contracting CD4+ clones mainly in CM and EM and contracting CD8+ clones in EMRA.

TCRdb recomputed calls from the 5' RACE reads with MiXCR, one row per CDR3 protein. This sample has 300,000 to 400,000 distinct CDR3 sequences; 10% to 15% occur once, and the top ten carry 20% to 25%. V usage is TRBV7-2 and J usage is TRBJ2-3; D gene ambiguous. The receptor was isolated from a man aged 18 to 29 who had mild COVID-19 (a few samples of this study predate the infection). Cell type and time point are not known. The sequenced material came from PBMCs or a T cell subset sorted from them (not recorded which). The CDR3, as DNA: TGTGCCAGCAGCTTAGACTGGAACACAGATACGCAGTATTTT. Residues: CASSLDWNTDTQYF.